This T cell receptor beta chain came from a study of CD8 T cells in Susac syndrome. Study-wide findings and caveats: In total CD8+ repertoires, roughly 17 Susac-specific public clones were detected, and CD8+ TEMRA repertoires contained four or five. Clonal expansion was present among Susac CD8+ cells. This expansion reached its peak in TEMRA cells and in active patients.

TEMRA cells were FACS-enriched and CD8+ and CD4+ T cells negatively isolated. Of note for this clonotype: Its antigen is undetermined.

The germline gives CDR1 MNHEY, CDR2 SVGAGI. The CDR3 extends over 13 amino acids. The junction had 4 bases not matched to a gene; V was cut back by 6 bases and J by 6 bases. After extraction with the RNeasy kit, about 0.5 to 1 ug of the RNA was reverse transcribed using random hexamers. Multiplex immunoSEQ PCR targeted 54 Vbeta and 13 Jbeta TCR beta segments. TCRdb reanalysed the immunoSEQ multiplex PCR reads using MiXCR and keeps one entry per CDR3 protein. This repertoire shows some 130,000 distinct CDR3 sequences, 85% to 95% found once; its top ten account for approximately 0.18%. The J gene is TRBJ2-2, the V gene TRBV6-5; 7 bases are a match to TRBD1. Sequencing was done on a sample of CD8+ T cells from PBMCs. The receptor was isolated from a human donor with Susac syndrome. The CDR3 reads CASSSTGPGELFF. CDR3 nucleotide sequence: TGTGCCAGCAGCTCGACAGGGCCCGGGGAGCTGTTTTTT.